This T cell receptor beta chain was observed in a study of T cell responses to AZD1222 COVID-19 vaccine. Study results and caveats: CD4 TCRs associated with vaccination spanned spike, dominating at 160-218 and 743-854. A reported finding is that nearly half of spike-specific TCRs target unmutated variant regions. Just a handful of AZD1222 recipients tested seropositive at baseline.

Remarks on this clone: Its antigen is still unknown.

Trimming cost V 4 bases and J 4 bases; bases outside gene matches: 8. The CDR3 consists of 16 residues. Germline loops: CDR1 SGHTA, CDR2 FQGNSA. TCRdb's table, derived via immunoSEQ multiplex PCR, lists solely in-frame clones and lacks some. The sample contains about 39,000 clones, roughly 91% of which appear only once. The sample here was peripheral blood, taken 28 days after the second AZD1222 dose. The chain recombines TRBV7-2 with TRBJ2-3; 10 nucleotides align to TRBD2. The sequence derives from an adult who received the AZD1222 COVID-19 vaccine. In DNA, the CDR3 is TGTGCCAGCAGCTCTACTAGCGGGATTCCGGCAGATACGCAGTATTTT. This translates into CASSSTSGIPADTQYF.